This T cell receptor beta chain emerged from a study of regulatory T cells in long-lasting Graves disease. The CDR3 covers 18 residues. Germline V gives CDR1 DFQATT, CDR2 SNEGSKA (reference sequence). Time point specified: newly diagnosed GD, antithyroid drugs for less than 3 months. PBMCs provided the RNA from which the TCR library was made. The authors built TCR beta libraries using iRepertoire HTBI primers and Arm-PCR of CDR3 regions. TCRdb redid the calling of the multiplex PCR reads with MiXCR, one entry per CDR3 protein. Of a few hundred thousand distinct CDR3 sequences in the sample, 15% to 20% are singletons; the top ten hold about 25%. These records were also assigned to another study, of T cells in Graves' hyperthyroidism and ophthalmopathy. From that report: Ophthalmopathy got predicted by the model a median approximately six months before its onset.

Specimen: peripheral blood mononuclear cells (PBMCs), collected at new diagnosis, from a patient treated with antithyroid drugs. The J gene is TRBJ2-3, the V gene TRBV20-1; 11 bases map to TRBD2. The assigned J gene may be wrong: the sequence end matches TRBJ2-7 better. The origin of this receptor is a woman younger than 35 with Graves disease. The CDR3 region is CSASGGLADEIIGYEQYF. The CDR3 nucleotides are TGCAGTGCCTCAGGGGGACTAGCGGACGAGATAATTGGATACGAGCAGTACTTC.